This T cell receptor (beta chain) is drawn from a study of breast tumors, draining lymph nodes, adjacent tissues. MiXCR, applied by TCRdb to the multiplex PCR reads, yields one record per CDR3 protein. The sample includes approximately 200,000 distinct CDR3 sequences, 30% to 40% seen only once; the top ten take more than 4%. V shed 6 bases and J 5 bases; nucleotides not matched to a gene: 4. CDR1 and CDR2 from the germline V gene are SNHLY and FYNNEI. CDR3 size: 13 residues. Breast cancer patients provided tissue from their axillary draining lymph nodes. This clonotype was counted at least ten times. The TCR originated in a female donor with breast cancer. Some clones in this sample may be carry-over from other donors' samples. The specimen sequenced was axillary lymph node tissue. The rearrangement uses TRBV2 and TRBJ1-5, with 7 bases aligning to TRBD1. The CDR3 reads CASSGDRYQPQHF. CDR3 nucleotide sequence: TGTGCCAGCAGCGGGGACAGATATCAGCCCCAGCATTTT. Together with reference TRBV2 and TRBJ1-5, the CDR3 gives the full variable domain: EPEVTQTPSHQVTQMGQEVILRCVPISNHLYFYWYRQILGQKVEFLVSFYNNEISEKSEIFDDQFSVERPDGSNFTLKIRSTKLEDSAMYFCASSGDRYQPQHFGDGTRLSIL.